The 14 T cell receptor beta chains presented below share a single source sample, sequenced in a study of OX40 agonist ivuxolimab in advanced cancers. TCRdb keeps only in-frame clones here, not all; method: immunoSEQ multiplex PCR. The sample yields 42,000 or so clones, approximately 84% seen once. Specimen: CD4+ or CD8+ T cells sorted from blood, collected in a trial of the OX40 agonist ivuxolimab. Every receptor here comes from an adult with an advanced solid tumor such as melanoma, head and neck, liver or kidney cancer.

The chain has TRBV28 and TRBJ2-7; 9 nucleotides match TRBD1. Per the germline V gene, CDR1 is MDHEN and CDR2 is SYDVKM. This CDR3 is built from 15 residues. Trimming took 5 bases from V and 2 from J; bases not matched to a gene: 7. CDR3 amino acids: CASSPIRDRAYEQYV. CDR3 sequence (DNA): TGTGCCAGCAGTCCCATCCGGGACAGGGCCTACGAGCAGTACGTC.

The chain recombines TRBV7-8 with TRBJ2-7; D perhaps matches TRBD2 (5 bases). The germline V and J ends were trimmed by 5 bases and 3 bases, with 17 bases remaining between them. Germline lookup yields CDR1 SGHVS and CDR2 FQNEAQ. The CDR3 is made up of 15 amino acids. CDR3 DNA sequence: TGTGCCAGCAGCACCAACGCGGGTGCGTACTACGAGCAGTACGTC. Translating it yields CASSTNAGAYYEQYV.

The gene calls are TRBV7-9 and TRBJ1-2, with a tentative D call TRBD1 (6 bases). Germline V lookup: CDR1 SEHNR, CDR2 FQNEAQ (reference sequence). The CDR3 runs 17 residues. Trimming took 1 base from V and 4 from J, leaving 19 bases between them. The CDR3 reads CASSLEFPGGQVYGYTF. CDR3 nucleotides: TGTGCCAGCAGCTTAGAGTTCCCGGGGGGGCAGGTCTATGGCTACACCTTC.

This chain's CDR3 is CASSEVGLAYEQYF. The CDR3 bases are TGCGCCAGCAGTGAGGTGGGACTAGCCTACGAGCAGTACTTC. The V and J genes are TRBV10-2 and TRBJ2-7; 8 bases are shared with TRBD2. This CDR3 comprises 14 residues. The germline CDR1 and CDR2 sequences are WSHSY and SAAADI. The V and J ends lost 2 bases and 2 bases, in that order; junction bases with no gene match: 2.

The V and J genes are TRBV27 and TRBJ1-6; 8 bases match TRBD1. The CDR3 is 14 amino acids. V lost 6 bases to trimming and J lost 9 bases; unmatched junction nucleotides: 7. Germline lookup yields CDR1 MNHEY and CDR2 SMNVEV (reference sequence). The CDR3 spells CASSGRQGTSPLHF. Written as DNA, the CDR3 is TGTGCCAGCAGCGGCCGACAGGGGACTTCACCCCTCCACTTT.

By sample share, this clone is medium-sized. Here the CDR3 DNA reads TGCAGCGTTGCAATGGTTACCTACGAGCAGTACTTC. Translation gives CSVAMVTYEQYF. The rearrangement uses TRBV29-1 and TRBJ2-7; D is uncertain. Trimming removed 4 bases at V and 2 bases at J, with 9 bases between. Germline lookup yields CDR1 SQVTM and CDR2 ANQGSEA. The CDR3 is made up of 12 amino acids.

The chain has TRBV7-6 and TRBJ2-1; 12 positions match TRBD2. V was clipped by 3 bases and J by 5 bases; unmatched bases: 5. Germline CDR1 reads SGHVS; CDR2 reads FNYEAQ. The CDR3 has 16 amino acids. CDR3 residues: CASSFWTSGADNEQFF. The CDR3 coding sequence is TGTGCCAGCAGCTTCTGGACTAGCGGGGCTGACAATGAGCAGTTCTTC.

V and J are TRBV7-9 and TRBJ2-6; D is uncertain. The germline gives CDR1 SEHNR, CDR2 FQNEAQ (reference sequence). Trimming shortened V by 8 bases and J by 0 bases, and 14 bases separated the two germline ends. The CDR3 consists of 16 residues. The CDR3 region has the DNA TGTGCCAGCGTAGTGGGATCAAACTCTGGGGCCAACGTCCTGACTTTC. As protein: CASVVGSNSGANVLTF.

The V and J genes are TRBV28 and TRBJ2-3, with D perhaps matching TRBD1 or TRBD2 (6 bases each). The CDR3 is 14 amino acids. Per the germline V gene, CDR1 is MDHEN and CDR2 is SYDVKM. The V end lost 3 bases, the J end lost 3 bases, and 10 bases lay between the germline ends. CDR3 sequence: CASSFTGTTDTQYF. CDR3 nucleotide sequence: TGTGCCAGCAGTTTTACAGGGACTACAGATACGCAGTATTTT.

The chain joins TRBV27 to TRBJ1-5; 10 bases align to TRBD1. V shed 4 bases and J 11 bases; nucleotides not matched to a gene: 8. In germline, CDR1 is MNHEY, CDR2 SMNVEV (reference sequence). The CDR3 covers 14 residues. This CDR3 reads CASSSGQGRSAQHF. Here the CDR3 DNA reads TGTGCCAGCAGTTCGGGACAGGGGAGATCAGCCCAGCATTTT.

V is TRBV29-1 and J is TRBJ2-2, with D tentatively TRBD1 (6 bases). Germline-derived CDR1 and CDR2 are SQVTM and ANQGSEA. This CDR3 comprises 15 residues. V shed 6 bases and J shed 4 bases, with 18 bases lying between them. The CDR3 DNA sequence: TGCAGCGTAACTACAGGGCCCTTGGGCACCGGGGAGCTGTTTTTT. Translation: CSVTTGPLGTGELFF.

V usage is TRBV29-1 and J usage is TRBJ2-1; no reliable D call. This CDR3 is built from 13 residues. Trimming cost V 1 base and J 8 bases, with 12 bases left between them. Per the germline V gene, CDR1 is SQVTM and CDR2 is ANQGSEA. This CDR3 is CSVEGRRNDEQFF. The CDR3 DNA reads as TGCAGCGTTGAAGGGCGCAGGAACGATGAGCAGTTCTTC.

The chain is built from TRBV5-1 and TRBJ2-3, with 7 nucleotides matching TRBD1. Germline trimming cut 3 bases from V and 2 bases from J; bases unmatched to any gene: 9. This CDR3 is built from 16 residues. CDR1 is SGHRS and CDR2 is YFSETQ in the germline V gene. CDR3 in amino acids: CASSSPPEGATDTQYF. DNA of the CDR3: TGCGCCAGCAGCTCCCCCCCCGAGGGGGCCACAGATACGCAGTATTTT.

This rearrangement joins TRBV28 to TRBJ2-7, with 8 positions matching TRBD2. Trimming took 6 bases from V and 0 from J; bases not matched to a gene: 4. This CDR3 contains 14 residues. Germline V gene data show CDR1 as MDHEN and CDR2 as SYDVKM. The CDR3 is CASSTSGYSYEQYF. CDR3 nucleotide sequence: TGTGCCAGCAGCACTAGCGGATACTCCTACGAGCAGTACTTC.